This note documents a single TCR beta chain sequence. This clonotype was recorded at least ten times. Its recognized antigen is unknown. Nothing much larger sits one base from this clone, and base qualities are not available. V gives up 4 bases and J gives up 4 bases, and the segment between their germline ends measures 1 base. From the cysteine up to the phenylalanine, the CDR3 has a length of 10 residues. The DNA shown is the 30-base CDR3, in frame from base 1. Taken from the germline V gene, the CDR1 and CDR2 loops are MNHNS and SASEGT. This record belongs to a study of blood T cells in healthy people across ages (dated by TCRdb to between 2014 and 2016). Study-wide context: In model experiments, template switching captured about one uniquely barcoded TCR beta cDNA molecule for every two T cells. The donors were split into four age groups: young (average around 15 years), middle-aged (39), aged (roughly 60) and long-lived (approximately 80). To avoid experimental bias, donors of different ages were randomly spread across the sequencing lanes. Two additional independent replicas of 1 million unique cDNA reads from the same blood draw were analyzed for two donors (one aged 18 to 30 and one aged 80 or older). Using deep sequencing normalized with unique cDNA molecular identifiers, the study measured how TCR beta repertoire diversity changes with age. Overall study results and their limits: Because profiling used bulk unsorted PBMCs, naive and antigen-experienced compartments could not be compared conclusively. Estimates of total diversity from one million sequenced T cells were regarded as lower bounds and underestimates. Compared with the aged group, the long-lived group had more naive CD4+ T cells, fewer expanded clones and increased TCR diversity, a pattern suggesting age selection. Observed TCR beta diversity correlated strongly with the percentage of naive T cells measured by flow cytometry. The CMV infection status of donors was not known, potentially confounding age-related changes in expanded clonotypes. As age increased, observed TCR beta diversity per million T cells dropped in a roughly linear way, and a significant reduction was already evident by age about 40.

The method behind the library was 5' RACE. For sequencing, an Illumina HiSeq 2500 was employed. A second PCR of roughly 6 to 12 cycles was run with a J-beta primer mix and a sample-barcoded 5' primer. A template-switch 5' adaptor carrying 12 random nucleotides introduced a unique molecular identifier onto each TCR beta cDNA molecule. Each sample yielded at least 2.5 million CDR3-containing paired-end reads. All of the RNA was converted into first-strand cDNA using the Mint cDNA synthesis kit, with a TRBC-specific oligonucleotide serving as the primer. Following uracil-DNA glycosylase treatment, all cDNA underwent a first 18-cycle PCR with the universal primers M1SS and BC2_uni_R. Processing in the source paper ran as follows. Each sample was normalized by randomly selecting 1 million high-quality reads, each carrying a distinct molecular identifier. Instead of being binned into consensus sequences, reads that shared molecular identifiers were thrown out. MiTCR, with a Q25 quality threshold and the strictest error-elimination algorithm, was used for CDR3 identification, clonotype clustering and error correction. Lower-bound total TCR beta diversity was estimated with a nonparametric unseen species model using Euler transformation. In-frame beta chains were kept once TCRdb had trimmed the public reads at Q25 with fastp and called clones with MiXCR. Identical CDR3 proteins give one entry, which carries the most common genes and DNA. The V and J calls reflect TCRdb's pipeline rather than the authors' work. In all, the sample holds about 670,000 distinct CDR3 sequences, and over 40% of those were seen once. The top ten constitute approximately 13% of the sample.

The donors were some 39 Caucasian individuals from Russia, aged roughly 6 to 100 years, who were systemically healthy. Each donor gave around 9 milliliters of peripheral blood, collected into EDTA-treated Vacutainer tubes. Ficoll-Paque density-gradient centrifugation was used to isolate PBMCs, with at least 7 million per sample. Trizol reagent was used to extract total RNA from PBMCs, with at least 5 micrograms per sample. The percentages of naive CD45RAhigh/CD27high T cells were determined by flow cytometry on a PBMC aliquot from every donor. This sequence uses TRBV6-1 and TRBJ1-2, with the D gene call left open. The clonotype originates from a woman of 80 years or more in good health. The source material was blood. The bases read TGTGCCAGCAGTGCCTATGGCTACACCTTC. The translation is CASSAYGYTF.